This is a list of T cell receptor beta chains from one sample in a study of blood T cell repertoires in COVID-19. Assay used: immunoSEQ multiplex PCR; TCRdb lists only in-frame clones, some missing. In the table there are approximately 200,000 clones, 80% to 90% of which are singletons. Sequencing used PBMCs or T cells enriched from blood (not recorded which). These receptor sequences come from a man between 40 and 49 years old who had recovered from COVID-19. Both conserved end residues are part of each CDR3. The D gene is left open where the match is weak. A row's size may be missing; if present it is once, few, many or a size class.

size	J	D	V	CDR3	DNA
once	TRBJ1-6	TRBD1	TRBV5-1	CASTTGGLDNSPLHF	TGCGCCAGCACTACAGGGGGCCTAGATAATTCACCCCTCCACTTT
-	TRBJ2-2	TRBD1	TRBV5-1	CASSLIPGQEVTGELFF	TGCGCCAGCAGCCTCATCCCGGGACAGGAAGTCACCGGGGAGCTGTTTTTT
-	TRBJ1-1	-	TRBV19	CASSISMNTEAFF	TGTGCCAGTAGTATTTCCATGAACACTGAAGCTTTCTTT
-	TRBJ2-2	-	TRBV7-2	CASSLEGWGWTGELFF	TGTGCCAGCAGCCTGGAGGGCTGGGGGTGGACCGGGGAGCTGTTTTTT
-	TRBJ2-6	TRBD1	TRBV23-1	CASSRGQGVSGANVLTF	TGCGCCAGCAGTCGAGGACAGGGGGTTTCTGGGGCCAACGTCCTGACTTTC
-	TRBJ1-5	-	TRBV4-1	CASSQEGGGVDQPQHF	TGCGCCAGCAGCCAAGAGGGAGGGGGTGTGGATCAGCCCCAGCATTTT
-	TRBJ1-1	-	TRBV7-9	CAIPIGGTEAFF	TGTGCCATCCCCATTGGAGGGACTGAAGCTTTCTTT
-	TRBJ1-2	-	TRBV10-2	CASSQRGQDYGYTF	TGCGCCAGCAGTCAACGAGGTCAAGACTATGGCTACACCTTC
-	TRBJ2-3	-	TRBV7-2	CASSLGGSIDTQYF	TGTGCCAGCAGCTTAGGTGGGAGTATCGATACGCAGTATTTT
-	TRBJ2-7	-	TRBV29-1	CSVEETGYEQYF	TGCAGCGTTGAAGAAACAGGGTACGAGCAGTACTTC
-	TRBJ2-1	TRBD2	TRBV28	CASSSPSGRAYNEQFF	TGTGCCAGCAGCTCTCCCAGCGGGAGGGCCTACAATGAGCAGTTCTTC
-	TRBJ1-6	-	TRBV6-4	CASSESGTNNSPLHF	TGTGCCAGCAGTGAATCTGGGACTAATAATTCACCCCTCCACTTT
-	TRBJ1-4	-	TRBV12-3/TRBV12-4	CASSPFNEKLFF	TGTGCCAGCAGCCCCTTTAATGAAAAACTGTTTTTT
-	TRBJ2-5	-	TRBV5-1	CASSLVATGQETQYF	TGCGCCAGCAGCTTGGTTGCGACAGGTCAAGAGACCCAGTACTTC
-	TRBJ2-2	TRBD2	TRBV18	CASSPREGSVAGELFF	TGTGCCAGCTCACCACGGGAGGGGAGTGTCGCCGGGGAGCTGTTTTTT
-	TRBJ2-7	-	TRBV15	CATSRGGADSYEQYF	TGTGCCACCAGCAGAGGCGGGGCGGACTCCTACGAGCAGTACTTC
-	TRBJ1-2	TRBD1	TRBV10-3	CAISQGVNYGYTF	TGTGCCATCAGTCAGGGGGTTAACTATGGCTACACCTTC
-	TRBJ2-2	TRBD2	TRBV6-6	CASSLRTSGFPRAGELFF	TGTGCCAGCAGTCTTCGGACTAGCGGGTTCCCAAGGGCCGGGGAGCTGTTTTTT
-	TRBJ2-3	TRBD1	TRBV7-9	CASTKDRGTDTQYF	TGTGCCAGCACCAAAGACAGGGGCACAGATACGCAGTATTTT
-	TRBJ2-1	-	TRBV5-6	CASSFQLQYNEQFF	TGTGCCAGCAGCTTTCAACTCCAATACAATGAGCAGTTCTTC
-	TRBJ2-1	-	TRBV29-1	CSVDGQLFQVNEQFF	TGCAGCGTTGACGGACAGCTTTTCCAGGTCAATGAGCAGTTCTTC
-	TRBJ1-3	TRBD1	TRBV7-2	CASSLRDSGNTIYF	TGTGCCAGCAGCTTAAGGGACAGCGGAAACACCATATATTTT
-	TRBJ2-3	-	TRBV21-1	CASSKEQGEGDTQYF	TGTGCCAGCAGCAAAGAACAGGGGGAAGGGGATACGCAGTATTTT
-	TRBJ1-1	-	TRBV27	CASSSQGLGPEAFF	TGTGCCAGCAGTTCACAGGGCCTAGGCCCTGAAGCTTTCTTT
few	TRBJ1-6	-	TRBV7-9	CASSPSGAGRSYNSPLHF	TGTGCCAGCAGCCCCTCCGGGGCAGGGAGGTCCTATAATTCACCCCTCCACTTT
-	TRBJ1-5	TRBD1	TRBV13	CASSYGQVNQPQHF	TGTGCCAGCAGCTACGGACAGGTCAATCAGCCCCAGCATTTT
-	TRBJ2-3	TRBD2	TRBV10-3	CAMQRDLADTQYF	TGTGCCATGCAGCGGGACTTGGCAGATACGCAGTATTTT
-	TRBJ2-4	-	TRBV18	CASSLSAARNIQYF	TGTGCCAGCTCACTTTCCGCGGCCAGAAACATTCAGTACTTC
-	TRBJ1-5	TRBD1	TRBV10-3	CAISETGEGNQPQHF	TGTGCCATCAGTGAGACAGGGGAGGGCAATCAGCCCCAGCATTTT
-	TRBJ2-1	-	TRBV5-1	CASSWALYNEQFF	TGCGCCAGCAGCTGGGCTTTATACAATGAGCAGTTCTTC
-	TRBJ1-1	-	TRBV12-3/TRBV12-4	CASTINAGGVAFF	TGTGCCAGCACTATAAATGCCGGAGGGGTGGCTTTCTTT
-	TRBJ2-1	-	TRBV7-2	CASSLNRDNEQFF	TGTGCCAGCAGCTTAAACCGAGACAATGAGCAGTTCTTC
-	TRBJ1-5	-	TRBV27	CASSLVGQGNQPQHF	TGTGCCAGCAGTTTAGTAGGCCAGGGCAATCAGCCCCAGCATTTT
-	TRBJ1-2	TRBD1	TRBV6-1	CASSETPDRTHTF	TGTGCCAGCAGTGAAACACCGGACAGGACCCACACCTTC
-	TRBJ2-7	TRBD2	TRBV19	CASSIVWQREAKNSFYEQYF	TGTGCCAGTAGTATAGTTTGGCAGCGGGAGGCCAAAAACTCCTTTTACGAGCAGTACTTC
-	TRBJ1-2	TRBD1	TRBV6-5	CASAPGQGGYGYTF	TGTGCCAGCGCGCCCGGACAGGGCGGCTATGGCTACACCTTC
-	TRBJ1-5	TRBD1	TRBV19	CASSGTGDQPQHF	TGTGCCAGTAGCGGGACAGGGGATCAGCCCCAGCATTTT
few	TRBJ1-1	TRBD1	TRBV19	CASSVDRGNTEAFF	TGTGCCAGTAGTGTGGACAGGGGGAACACTGAAGCTTTCTTT
once	TRBJ1-2	TRBD1	TRBV5-1	CASSIDRGSSYTF	TGCGCCAGCAGCATTGACAGGGGTAGTAGCTACACCTTC
-	TRBJ2-6	-	TRBV2	CASTTFTSVRANVLTF	TGTGCCAGCACCACCTTTACTTCGGTAAGGGCCAACGTCCTGACTTTC
-	TRBJ2-5	TRBD2	TRBV20-1	CSASAGLAQETQYF	TGCAGTGCTAGTGCGGGACTAGCCCAAGAGACCCAGTACTTC
few	TRBJ1-1	-	TRBV7-2	CASSLAATVGGRVAFF	TGTGCCAGCAGCTTAGCTGCGACAGTGGGCGGGAGGGTCGCTTTCTTT
-	TRBJ2-1	-	TRBV7-2	CASSLGFPGLSVNEQFF	TGTGCCAGCAGCTTAGGGTTCCCGGGACTCTCAGTCAATGAGCAGTTCTTC
few	TRBJ2-2	TRBD2	TRBV11-2	CASSLRTSGTGELFF	TGTGCCAGCAGCCTCCGGACTAGCGGGACCGGGGAGCTGTTTTTT
few	TRBJ1-4	-	TRBV9	CASSEQGGNEKLFF	TGTGCCAGCAGCGAACAAGGGGGTAATGAAAAACTGTTTTTT
-	TRBJ1-1	-	TRBV13	CASSFPTEYPEAFF	TGTGCCAGCAGCTTCCCCACTGAGTACCCAGAAGCTTTCTTT
few	TRBJ2-1	TRBD2	TRBV6-2/TRBV6-3	CASSYSREYNEQFF	TGTGCCAGCAGTTACTCGCGGGAGTACAATGAGCAGTTCTTC
-	TRBJ1-1	TRBD1	TRBV7-3	CASSQVAIQGANTEAFF	TGTGCCAGCAGCCAAGTCGCCATTCAGGGGGCGAACACTGAAGCTTTCTTT
-	TRBJ1-6	-	TRBV4-1	CASTQGQDSPLHF	TGCGCCAGCACGCAGGGCCAGGATTCACCCCTCCACTTT
-	TRBJ1-2	-	TRBV24-1	CATSDTLSYGYTF	TGTGCCACCAGTGATACCCTTAGCTATGGCTACACCTTC
-	TRBJ2-7	TRBD2	TRBV3-1/TRBV3-2	CASSQPGGSYEQYF	TGTGCCAGCAGCCAGCCGGGGGGATCCTACGAGCAGTACTTC
once	TRBJ2-7	-	TRBV4-1	CASSQESSGGYEQYF	TGCGCCAGCAGCCAAGAGTCAAGCGGTGGCTACGAGCAGTACTTC
-	TRBJ2-3	TRBD1	TRBV5-1	CASSLTTGGGTDTQYF	TGCGCCAGCAGCCTTACGACAGGGGGCGGCACAGATACGCAGTATTTT